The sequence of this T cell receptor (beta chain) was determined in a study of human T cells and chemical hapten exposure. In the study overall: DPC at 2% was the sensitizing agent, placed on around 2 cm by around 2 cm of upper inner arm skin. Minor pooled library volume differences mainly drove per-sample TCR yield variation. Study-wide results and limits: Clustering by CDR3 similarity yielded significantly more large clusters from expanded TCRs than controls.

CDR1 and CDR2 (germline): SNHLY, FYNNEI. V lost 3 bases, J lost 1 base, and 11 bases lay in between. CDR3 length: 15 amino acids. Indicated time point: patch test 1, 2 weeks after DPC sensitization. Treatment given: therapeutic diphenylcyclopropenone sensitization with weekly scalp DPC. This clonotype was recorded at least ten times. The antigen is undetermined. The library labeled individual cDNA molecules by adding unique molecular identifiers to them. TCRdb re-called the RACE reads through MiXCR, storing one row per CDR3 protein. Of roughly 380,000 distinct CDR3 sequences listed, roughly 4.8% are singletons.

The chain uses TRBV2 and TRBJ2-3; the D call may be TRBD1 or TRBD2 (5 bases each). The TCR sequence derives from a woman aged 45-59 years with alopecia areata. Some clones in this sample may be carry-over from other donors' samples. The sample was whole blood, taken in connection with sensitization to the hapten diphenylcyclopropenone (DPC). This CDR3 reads CASSDEGIGTDTQYF. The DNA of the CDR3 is TGTGCCAGCAGTGACGAGGGGATTGGCACAGATACGCAGTATTTT. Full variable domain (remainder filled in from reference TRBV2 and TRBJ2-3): EPEVTQTPSHQVTQMGQEVILRCVPISNHLYFYWYRQILGQKVEFLVSFYNNEISEKSEIFDDQFSVERPDGSNFTLKIRSTKLEDSAMYFCASSDEGIGTDTQYFGPGTRLTVL.